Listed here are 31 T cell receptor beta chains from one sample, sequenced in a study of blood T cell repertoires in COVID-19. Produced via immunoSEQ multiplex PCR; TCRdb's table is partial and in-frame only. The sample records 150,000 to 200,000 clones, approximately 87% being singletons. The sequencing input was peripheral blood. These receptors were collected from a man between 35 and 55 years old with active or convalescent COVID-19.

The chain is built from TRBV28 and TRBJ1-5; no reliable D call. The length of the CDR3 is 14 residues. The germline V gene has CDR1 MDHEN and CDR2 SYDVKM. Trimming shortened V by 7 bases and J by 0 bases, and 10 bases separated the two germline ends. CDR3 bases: TGTGCCAGCAAAGAGACAACTAGCAATCAGCCCCAGCATTTT. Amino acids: CASKETTSNQPQHF. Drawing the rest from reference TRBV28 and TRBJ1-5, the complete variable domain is DVKVTQSSRYLVKRTGEKVFLECVQDMDHENMFWYRQDPGLGLRLIYFSYDVKMKEKGDIPEGYSVSREKKERFSLILESASTNQTSMYLCASKETTSNQPQHFGDGTRLSIL.

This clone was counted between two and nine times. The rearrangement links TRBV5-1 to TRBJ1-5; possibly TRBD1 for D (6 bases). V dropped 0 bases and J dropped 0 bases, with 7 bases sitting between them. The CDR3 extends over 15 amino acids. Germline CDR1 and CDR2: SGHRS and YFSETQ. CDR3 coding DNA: TGCGCCAGCAGCTTGGGGACAGATAGCAATCAGCCCCAGCATTTT. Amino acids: CASSLGTDSNQPQHF.

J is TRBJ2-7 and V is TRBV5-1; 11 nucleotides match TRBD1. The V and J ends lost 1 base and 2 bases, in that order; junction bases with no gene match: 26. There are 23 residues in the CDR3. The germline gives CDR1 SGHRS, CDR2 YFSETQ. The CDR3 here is CASSLNSHLAGQGGRQLTYEQYF. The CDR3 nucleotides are TGCGCCAGCAGCTTGAACTCCCACCTGGCGGGACAGGGGGGCAGGCAACTAACCTACGAGCAGTACTTC.

CDR3 nucleotides: TGTGCCAGCAGCGCCCTAGGGGGGGGGTCCTACAATGAGCAGTTCTTC. Its protein is CASSALGGGSYNEQFF. The J gene is TRBJ2-1, the V gene TRBV9; TRBD2 might be the D (7 bases). Deletions cut 3 bases from V and 1 base from J, with 14 bases between. Looked up from germline, CDR1 is SGDLS and CDR2 is YYNGEE. This CDR3 comprises 16 residues.

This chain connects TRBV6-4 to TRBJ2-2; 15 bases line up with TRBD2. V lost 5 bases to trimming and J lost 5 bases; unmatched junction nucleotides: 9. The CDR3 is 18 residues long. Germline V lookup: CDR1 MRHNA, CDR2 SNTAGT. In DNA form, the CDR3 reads TGTGCCAGCAGTATCCGGACTAGCGGGGGGGCTGGTACCGGGGAGCTGTTTTTT. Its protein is CASSIRTSGGAGTGELFF.

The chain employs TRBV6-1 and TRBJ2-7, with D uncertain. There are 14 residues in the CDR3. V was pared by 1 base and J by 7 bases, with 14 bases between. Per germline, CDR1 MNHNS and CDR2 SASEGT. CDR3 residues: CASSEGAGPLEQYF. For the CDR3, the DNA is TGTGCCAGCAGTGAAGGGGCAGGCCCCCTTGAGCAGTACTTC.

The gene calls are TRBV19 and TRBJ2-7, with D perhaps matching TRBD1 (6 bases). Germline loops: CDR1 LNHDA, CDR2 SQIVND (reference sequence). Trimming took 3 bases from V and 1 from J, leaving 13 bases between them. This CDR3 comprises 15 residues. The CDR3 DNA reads TGTGCCAGTAGTATGAGCGCGGACAGTTCCTACGAGCAGTACTTC. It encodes CASSMSADSSYEQYF.

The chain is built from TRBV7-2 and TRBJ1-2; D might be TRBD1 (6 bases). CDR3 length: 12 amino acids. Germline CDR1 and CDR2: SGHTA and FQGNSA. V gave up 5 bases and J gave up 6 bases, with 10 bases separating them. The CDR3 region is CASSRTADGYTF. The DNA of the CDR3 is TGTGCCAGCAGCCGGACAGCCGATGGCTACACCTTC.

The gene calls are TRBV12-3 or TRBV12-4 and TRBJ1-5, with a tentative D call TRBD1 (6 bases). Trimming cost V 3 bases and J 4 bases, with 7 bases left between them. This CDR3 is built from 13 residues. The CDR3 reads CASSFQGNQPQHF. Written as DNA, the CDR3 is TGTGCCAGCAGTTTTCAGGGGAATCAGCCCCAGCATTTT.

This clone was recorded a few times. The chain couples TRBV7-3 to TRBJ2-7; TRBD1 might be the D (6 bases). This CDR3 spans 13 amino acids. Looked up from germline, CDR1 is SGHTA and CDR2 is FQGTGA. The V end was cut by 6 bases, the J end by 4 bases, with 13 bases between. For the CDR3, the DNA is TGTGCCAGCAGTCCGGGACACGGGTACGAGCAGTACTTC. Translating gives CASSPGHGYEQYF.

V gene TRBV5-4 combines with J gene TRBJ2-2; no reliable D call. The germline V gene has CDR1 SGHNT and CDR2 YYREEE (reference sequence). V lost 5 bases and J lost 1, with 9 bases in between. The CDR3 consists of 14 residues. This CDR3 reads CASSPSGNTGELFF. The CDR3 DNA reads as TGTGCCAGCAGTCCTTCAGGGAACACCGGGGAGCTGTTTTTT.

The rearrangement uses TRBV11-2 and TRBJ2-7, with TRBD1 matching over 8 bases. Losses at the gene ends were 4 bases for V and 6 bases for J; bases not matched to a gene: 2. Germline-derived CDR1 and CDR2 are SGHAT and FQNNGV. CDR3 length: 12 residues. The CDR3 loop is CASSSTGAEQYF. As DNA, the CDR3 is TGTGCCAGCAGCTCGACAGGGGCCGAGCAGTACTTC.

CDR3 DNA: TGCGCCAGCAGCCAAGGCCAGGGCTTCACCTACGAGCAGTACTTC. Protein sequence: CASSQGQGFTYEQYF. The chain employs TRBV4-1 and TRBJ2-7, with D possibly matching TRBD1 (5 bases). Per germline, CDR1 MGHRA and CDR2 YSYEKL. V shed 1 base and J shed 2 bases, with 12 bases lying between them. The CDR3 has 15 residues.

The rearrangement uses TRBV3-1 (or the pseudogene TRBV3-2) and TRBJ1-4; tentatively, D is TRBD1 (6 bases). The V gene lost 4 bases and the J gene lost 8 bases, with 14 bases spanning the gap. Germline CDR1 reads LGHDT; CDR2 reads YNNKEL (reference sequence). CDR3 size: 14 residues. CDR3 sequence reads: CASSPRRGREKLFF. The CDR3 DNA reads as TGTGCCAGCAGCCCCCGCAGGGGTCGGGAAAAACTGTTTTTT.

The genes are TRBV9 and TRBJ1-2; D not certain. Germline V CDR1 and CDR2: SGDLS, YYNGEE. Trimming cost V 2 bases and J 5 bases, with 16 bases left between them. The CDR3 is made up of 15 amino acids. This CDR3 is CASSVKDGWEYGYTF. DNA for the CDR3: TGTGCCAGCAGCGTCAAGGACGGGTGGGAGTATGGCTACACCTTC.

CDR3 DNA: TGTGCCAGCAGCCCGGGACTAGCGGGGGGGCCCGACTACAATGAGCAGTTCTTC. Its translation is CASSPGLAGGPDYNEQFF. The genes are TRBV11-2 and TRBJ2-1; 16 nucleotides match TRBD2. Per the germline V gene, CDR1 is SGHAT and CDR2 is FQNNGV. The ends lost 5 bases at V and 3 bases at J; junction bases unmatched: 7. This CDR3 has 18 amino acids. Based on the CDR3 plus reference TRBV11-2 and TRBJ2-1, the full variable domain is EAGVAQSPRYKIIEKRQSVAFWCNPISGHATLYWYQQILGQGPKLLIQFQNNGVVDDSQLPKDRFSAERLKGVDSTLKIQPAKLEDSAVYLCASSPGLAGGPDYNEQFFGPGTRLTVL.

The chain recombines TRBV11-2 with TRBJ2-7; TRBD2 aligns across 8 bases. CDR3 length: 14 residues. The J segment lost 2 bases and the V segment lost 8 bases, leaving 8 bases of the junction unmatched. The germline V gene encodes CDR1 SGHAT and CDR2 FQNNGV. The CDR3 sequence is CASYGGGGPYEQYF. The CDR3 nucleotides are TGTGCCAGCTACGGGGGGGGCGGACCCTACGAGCAGTACTTC.

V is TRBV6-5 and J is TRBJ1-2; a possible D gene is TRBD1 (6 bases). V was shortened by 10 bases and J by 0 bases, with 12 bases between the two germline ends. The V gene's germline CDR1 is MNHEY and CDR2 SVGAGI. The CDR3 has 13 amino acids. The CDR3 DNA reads TGTGCCACCAGACAGGCTACTAACTATGGCTACACCTTC. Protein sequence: CATRQATNYGYTF.

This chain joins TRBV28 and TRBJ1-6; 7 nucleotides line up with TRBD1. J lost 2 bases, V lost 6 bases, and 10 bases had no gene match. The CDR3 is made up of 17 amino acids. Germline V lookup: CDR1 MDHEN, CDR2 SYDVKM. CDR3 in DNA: TGTGCCAGCAGACCTAACACAGGGGTCACCTATAATTCACCCCTCCACTTT. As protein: CASRPNTGVTYNSPLHF.

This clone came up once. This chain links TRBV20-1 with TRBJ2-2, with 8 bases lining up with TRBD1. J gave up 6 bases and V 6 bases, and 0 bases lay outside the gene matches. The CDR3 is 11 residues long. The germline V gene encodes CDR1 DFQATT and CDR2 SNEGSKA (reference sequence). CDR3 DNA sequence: TGCAGTGCCAGGGGGCCCGGGGAGCTGTTTTTT. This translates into CSARGPGELFF.

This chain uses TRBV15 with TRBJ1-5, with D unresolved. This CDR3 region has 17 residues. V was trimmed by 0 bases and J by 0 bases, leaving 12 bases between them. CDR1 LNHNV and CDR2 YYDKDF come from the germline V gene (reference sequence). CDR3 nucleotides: TGTGCCACCAGCAGAGATCGGTCGGGGAATAGCAATCAGCCCCAGCATTTT. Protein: CATSRDRSGNSNQPQHF. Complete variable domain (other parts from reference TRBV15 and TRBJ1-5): DAMVIQNPRYQVTQFGKPVTLSCSQTLNHNVMYWYQQKSSQAPKLLFHYYDKDFNNEADTPDNFQSRRPNTSFCFLDIRSPGLGDTAMYLCATSRDRSGNSNQPQHFGDGTRLSIL.

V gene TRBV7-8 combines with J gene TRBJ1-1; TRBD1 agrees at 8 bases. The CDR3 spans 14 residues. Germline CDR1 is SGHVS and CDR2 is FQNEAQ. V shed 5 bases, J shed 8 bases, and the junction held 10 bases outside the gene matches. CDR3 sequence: CASSPVRTGSEAFF. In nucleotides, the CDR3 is TGTGCCAGCAGCCCAGTCAGGACAGGGTCAGAAGCTTTCTTT.

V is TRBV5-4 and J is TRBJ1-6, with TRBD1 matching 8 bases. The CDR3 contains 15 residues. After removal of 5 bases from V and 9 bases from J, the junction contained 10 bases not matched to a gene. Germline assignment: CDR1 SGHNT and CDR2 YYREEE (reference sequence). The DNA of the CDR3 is TGTGCCAGCAGACGGCAGACAGGGGATAGTTCACCCCTCCACTTT. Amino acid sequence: CASRRQTGDSSPLHF.

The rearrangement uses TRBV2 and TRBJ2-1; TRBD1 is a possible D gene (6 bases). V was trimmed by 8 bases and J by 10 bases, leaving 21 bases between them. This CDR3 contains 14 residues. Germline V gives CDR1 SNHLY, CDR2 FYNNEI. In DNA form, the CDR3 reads TGTGCCAGCCAATTAGAGACAGGATCAGGAGAGCAGTTCTTC. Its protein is CASQLETGSGEQFF. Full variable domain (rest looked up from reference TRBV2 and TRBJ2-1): EPEVTQTPSHQVTQMGQEVILRCVPISNHLYFYWYRQILGQKVEFLVSFYNNEISEKSEIFDDQFSVERPDGSNFTLKIRSTKLEDSAMYFCASQLETGSGEQFFGPGTRLTVL.

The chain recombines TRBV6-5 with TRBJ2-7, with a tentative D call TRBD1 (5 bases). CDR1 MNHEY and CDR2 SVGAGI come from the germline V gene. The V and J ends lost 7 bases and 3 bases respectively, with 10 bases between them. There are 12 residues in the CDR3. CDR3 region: CASTRQFYEQYF. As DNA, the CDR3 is TGTGCCAGCACCAGACAGTTCTACGAGCAGTACTTC.

The CDR3 nucleotides read TGCAGCCCCCCCTCAGGGGGCTTCAACGAGCAGTACTTC. Translation: CSPPSGGFNEQYF. This chain links TRBV29-1 with TRBJ2-7, with 8 positions matching TRBD1. CDR3 length equals 13 residues. Trimming removed 8 bases from V and 5 bases from J; junction bases left unmatched: 11. CDR1 SQVTM and CDR2 ANQGSEA come from the germline V gene.

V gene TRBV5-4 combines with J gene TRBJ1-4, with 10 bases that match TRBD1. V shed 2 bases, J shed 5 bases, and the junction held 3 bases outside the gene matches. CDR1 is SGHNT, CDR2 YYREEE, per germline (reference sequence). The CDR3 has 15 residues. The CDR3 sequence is CASSLGQGGNEKLFF. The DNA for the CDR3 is TGTGCCAGCAGCTTAGGACAGGGGGGAAATGAAAAACTGTTTTTT. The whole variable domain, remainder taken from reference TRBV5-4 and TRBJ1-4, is ETGVTQSPTHLIKTRGQQVTLRCSSQSGHNTVSWYQQALGQGPQFIFQYYREEENGRGNFPPRFSGLQFPNYSSELNVNALELDDSALYLCASSLGQGGNEKLFFGSGTQLSVL.

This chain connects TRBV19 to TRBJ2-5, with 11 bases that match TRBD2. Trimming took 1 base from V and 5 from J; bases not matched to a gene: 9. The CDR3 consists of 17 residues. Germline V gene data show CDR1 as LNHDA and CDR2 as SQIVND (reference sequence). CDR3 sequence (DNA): TGTGCCAGTAGTATAGCCCTAGCGGGGGGCCCTGAGGAGACCCAGTACTTC. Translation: CASSIALAGGPEETQYF.

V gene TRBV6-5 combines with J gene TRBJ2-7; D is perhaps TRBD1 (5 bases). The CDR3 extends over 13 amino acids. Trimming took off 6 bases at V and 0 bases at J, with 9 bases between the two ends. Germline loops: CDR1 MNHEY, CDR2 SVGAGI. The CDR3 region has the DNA TGTGCCAGCAGCCAGGGTCCCTCCTACGAGCAGTACTTC. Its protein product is CASSQGPSYEQYF.

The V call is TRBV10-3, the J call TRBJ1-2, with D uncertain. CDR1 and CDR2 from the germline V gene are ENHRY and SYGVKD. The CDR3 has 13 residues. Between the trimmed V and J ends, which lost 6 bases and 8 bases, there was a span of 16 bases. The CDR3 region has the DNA TGTGCCATCAGGGAGGGTTCAGCGGGAGGCTACACCTTC. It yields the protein CAIREGSAGGYTF.

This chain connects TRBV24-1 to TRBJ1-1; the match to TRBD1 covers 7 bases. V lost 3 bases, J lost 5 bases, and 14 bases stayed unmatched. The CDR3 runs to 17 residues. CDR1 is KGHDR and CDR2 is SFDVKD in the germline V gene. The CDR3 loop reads CATSDPRQGHVETEAFF. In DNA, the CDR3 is TGTGCCACCAGTGATCCCCGACAGGGACACGTGGAGACTGAAGCTTTCTTT.